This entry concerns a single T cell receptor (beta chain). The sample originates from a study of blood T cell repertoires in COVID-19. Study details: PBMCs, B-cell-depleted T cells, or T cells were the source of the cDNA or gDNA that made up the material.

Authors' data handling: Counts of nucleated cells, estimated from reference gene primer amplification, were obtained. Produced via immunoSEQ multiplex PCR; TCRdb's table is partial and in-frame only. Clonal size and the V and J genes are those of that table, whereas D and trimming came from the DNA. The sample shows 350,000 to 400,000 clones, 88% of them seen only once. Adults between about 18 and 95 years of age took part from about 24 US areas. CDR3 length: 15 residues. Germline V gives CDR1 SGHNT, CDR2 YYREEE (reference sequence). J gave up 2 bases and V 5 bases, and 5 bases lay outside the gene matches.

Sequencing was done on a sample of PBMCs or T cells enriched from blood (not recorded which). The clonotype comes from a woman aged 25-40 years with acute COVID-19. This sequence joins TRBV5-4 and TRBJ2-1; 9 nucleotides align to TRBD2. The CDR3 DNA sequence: TGTGCCAGCAGGGCTAGCGGGGTTACCTACAATGAGCAGTTCTTC. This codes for CASRASGVTYNEQFF.